Each of the 20 T cell receptor beta chains below was sequenced from the same sample in a study of T-cell memory formation after mild COVID-19. TCRdb independently ran MiXCR on the 5' RACE reads; one entry per CDR3 protein. This sample has 95,000 to 120,000 distinct CDR3 sequences; 18% occur once, and the top ten carry approximately 5.1%. Sequenced sample: PBMCs or a T cell subset sorted from them (not recorded which). The source is a young man who had mild COVID-19 (a few samples of this study predate the infection). Cell type and time point are not known.

This clonotype occurred a few times. The chain uses TRBV12-3 or TRBV12-4 and TRBJ2-5; D uncertain. The CDR3 extends over 15 amino acids. Trimming pared 4 bases from V and 3 bases from J, leaving 15 bases between. CDR3 in DNA: TGTGCCAGCAGTTCCTCCCTGTTGACCAAAGAGACCCAGTACTTC. Translation gives CASSSSLLTKETQYF.

This clonotype came up a few times. This sequence joins TRBV12-3 or TRBV12-4 and TRBJ2-1; a possible D gene is TRBD1 (6 bases). The CDR3 totals 16 residues. V was trimmed by 1 base and J by 5 bases, leaving 15 bases between them. The CDR3 nucleotides read TGTGCCAGCAGTTTAGAAGGGGGTTCATCCAACAATGAGCAGTTCTTC. Encoded protein: CASSLEGGSSNNEQFF.

This clonotype was detected a few times. The chain carries TRBV3-1 and TRBJ2-3; 8 bases are shared with TRBD1. Per the germline V gene, CDR1 is LGHDT and CDR2 is YNNKEL (reference sequence). This CDR3 has 18 amino acids. V lost 4 bases to trimming and J lost 0 bases; unmatched junction nucleotides: 12. The CDR3 protein is CASSPIDGTGDSTDTQYF. The CDR3 region has the DNA TGTGCCAGCAGCCCGATAGATGGGACAGGAGACAGCACAGATACGCAGTATTTT.

The chain links TRBV29-1 to TRBJ1-5, with 7 bases matching TRBD1. The V gene's germline CDR1 is SQVTM and CDR2 ANQGSEA. V lost 4 bases, J lost 6 bases, and 6 bases stayed unmatched. The CDR3 length is 13 residues. The DNA of the CDR3 is TGCAGCGTTGGGGACAGCCTCGGTCAGCCCCAGCATTTT. The encoded protein is CSVGDSLGQPQHF. Based on the CDR3 plus reference TRBV29-1 and TRBJ1-5, the full variable domain is SAVISQKPSRDICQRGTSLTIQCQVDSQVTMMFWYRQQPGQSLTLIATANQGSEATYESGFVIDKFPISRPNLTFSTLTVSNMSPEDSSIYLCSVGDSLGQPQHFGDGTRLSIL.

This clonotype has just a few counts. The chain couples TRBV10-3 to TRBJ1-2; no clear D gene. CDR1 and CDR2 from the germline V gene are ENHRY and SYGVKD. Trimming removed 2 bases at V and 4 bases at J, with 8 bases between. This CDR3 comprises 13 residues. CDR3 sequence: CAISEALTYGYTF. The CDR3 region has the DNA TGTGCCATCAGTGAGGCACTCACCTATGGCTACACCTTC.

V and J are TRBV9 and TRBJ2-1; TRBD1 is a possible D gene (6 bases). In germline, CDR1 is SGDLS, CDR2 YYNGEE. CDR3 length: 15 residues. Trimming removed 0 bases from V and 2 bases from J, with 9 bases in between. The CDR3 region is CASSVEGGPYNEQFF. In DNA form, the CDR3 reads TGTGCCAGCAGCGTAGAAGGGGGACCCTACAATGAGCAGTTCTTC.

In its sample, this clonotype was seen a few times. The genes are TRBV6-1 and TRBJ2-7; perhaps TRBD2 as D (5 bases). The CDR3 covers 14 residues. Trimming stripped 2 bases from V and 4 bases from J, with 12 bases between. The germline CDR1 and CDR2 sequences are MNHNS and SASEGT. The CDR3 bases are TGTGCCAGCAGTGAATCAGGCGGGCCGTACGAGCAGTACGTC. This translates into CASSESGGPYEQYV.

This rearrangement joins TRBV19 to TRBJ1-6, with D hard to call. V lost 5 bases, J lost 1 base, and 12 bases lay in between. The CDR3 is made up of 16 amino acids. Germline loops: CDR1 LNHDA, CDR2 SQIVND (reference sequence). In DNA, the CDR3 is TGTGCCAGTAGTGAGGCCCGAGCATCCTATAATTCACCCCTCCACTTT. It yields the protein CASSEARASYNSPLHF. Based on the CDR3 plus reference TRBV19 and TRBJ1-6, the full variable domain is DGGITQSPKYLFRKEGQNVTLSCEQNLNHDAMYWYRQDPGQGLRLIYYSQIVNDFQKGDIAEGYSVSREKKESFPLTVTSAQKNPTAFYLCASSEARASYNSPLHFGNGTRLTVT.

J is TRBJ2-3 and V is TRBV7-7; D is unclear. The CDR3 length is 14 residues. V dropped 4 bases and J dropped 2 bases, with 10 bases sitting between them. Per the germline V gene, CDR1 is SSHAT and CDR2 is FNYEAQ (reference sequence). CDR3 loop: CASSSGLFTDTQYF. DNA for the CDR3: TGTGCCAGCAGCTCCGGCCTTTTCACAGATACGCAGTATTTT.

This clonotype was counted only a few times. The V call is TRBV7-8, the J call TRBJ2-7, with unresolved D. The germline V gene has CDR1 SGHVS and CDR2 FQNEAQ. Trimming left V 6 bases short and J 7 bases short, with 13 bases between. CDR3 size: 12 residues. The CDR3 bases are TGTGCCAGCAGTTACCTCGTCTGGGAGCAGTACTTC. Translation gives CASSYLVWEQYF. The full variable domain, with the rest looked up from reference TRBV7-8 and TRBJ2-7, is GAGVSQSPRYKVAKRGQDVALRCDPISGHVSLFWYQQALGQGPEFLTYFQNEAQLDKSGLPSDRFFAERPEGSVSTLKIQRTQQEDSAVYLCASSYLVWEQYFGPGTRLTVT.

The CDR3 here is CAISEWQDPAEQYF. For the CDR3, the DNA is TGTGCCATCAGTGAGTGGCAGGACCCCGCCGAGCAGTACTTC. J is TRBJ2-7 and V is TRBV10-3; D remains unclear. This CDR3 comprises 14 residues. CDR1 and CDR2 (germline): ENHRY, SYGVKD. Trimming left V 1 base short and J 6 bases short, with 13 bases between.

V usage is TRBV7-9 and J usage is TRBJ1-2; D is possibly TRBD1 (5 bases). Per germline, CDR1 SEHNR and CDR2 FQNEAQ (reference sequence). Between the trimmed V and J ends, which lost 5 bases and 6 bases, there was a span of 13 bases. The CDR3 extends over 13 amino acids. In nucleotides, the CDR3 is TGTGCCAGCAGCCCCCGTGGGGCCGATGGCTACACCTTC. The encoded protein is CASSPRGADGYTF.

The rearrangement joins TRBV6-5 to TRBJ2-2, with 10 bases identical to TRBD2. CDR3 length equals 16 residues. Germline V gives CDR1 MNHEY, CDR2 SVGAGI. The V segment lost 6 bases and the J segment 1 base; nucleotides outside the gene matches: 5. CDR3 in DNA: TGTGCCAGCAGACCCGAGCGGGGGGGGAACACCGGGGAGCTGTTTTTT. Translation gives CASRPERGGNTGELFF.

This clonotype has only a few counts. This sequence joins TRBV20-1 and TRBJ2-1, with D unclear. Trimming shortened V by 2 bases and J by 3 bases, and 11 bases separated the two germline ends. Germline V gene lookup returns CDR1 DFQATT and CDR2 SNEGSKA (reference sequence). The CDR3 runs to 14 residues. The CDR3 bases are TGCAGTGCTAGACAACAGCAAATCTACAATGAGCAGTTCTTC. This sequence encodes CSARQQQIYNEQFF.

This clonotype was seen a handful of times. This chain links TRBV28 with TRBJ2-7; TRBD1 is a possible D gene (5 bases). Germline V gene lookup returns CDR1 MDHEN and CDR2 SYDVKM. There are 13 residues in the CDR3. Trimming removed 4 bases from V and 4 bases from J, with 11 bases in between. CDR3 bases: TGTGCCAGCAGTTCTTTTCAGGGTTACGAGCAGTACGTC. It yields the protein CASSSFQGYEQYV.

This clonotype was recorded a few times. This chain links TRBV5-1 with TRBJ2-1; D is perhaps TRBD1 (6 bases). The germline CDR1 and CDR2 sequences are SGHRS and YFSETQ. The CDR3 length is 16 residues. V was shortened by 0 bases and J by 0 bases, with 10 bases between the two germline ends. In DNA, the CDR3 is TGCGCCAGCAGCTTGGCCTTGGACAGCTCCTACAATGAGCAGTTCTTC. It codes for CASSLALDSSYNEQFF. Combining the CDR3 with reference TRBV5-1 and TRBJ2-1 gives the whole variable domain KAGVTQTPRYLIKTRGQQVTLSCSPISGHRSVSWYQQTPGQGLQFLFEYFSETQRNKGNFPGRFSGRQFSNSRSEMNVSTLELGDSALYLCASSLALDSSYNEQFFGPGTRLTVL.

The genes are TRBV7-2 and TRBJ1-5; D is uncertain. CDR1 SGHTA and CDR2 FQGNSA come from the germline V gene. Trimming removed 3 bases from V and 6 bases from J, with 6 bases in between. The CDR3 has 12 residues. In DNA form, the CDR3 reads TGTGCCAGCAGCTTCGGGCCTCAGCCCCAGCATTTT. Protein: CASSFGPQPQHF.

The chain carries TRBV6-1 and TRBJ2-7; no clear D. Trimming pared 3 bases from V and 3 bases from J, leaving 12 bases between. The CDR3 is 14 residues long. Germline V gene lookup returns CDR1 MNHNS and CDR2 SASEGT. CDR3 bases: TGTGCCAGCAGTGAGGTTACAAGGAGCTACGAGCAGTACGTC. This encodes CASSEVTRSYEQYV.

The chain combines TRBV12-3 or TRBV12-4 with TRBJ1-1, with 10 bases matching TRBD1. After removal of 5 bases from V and 4 bases from J, the junction contained 7 bases not matched to a gene. This CDR3 spans 15 amino acids. DNA for the CDR3: TGTGCCAGCAGTGATGACAGGGGGCAGGGCACTGAAGCTTTCTTT. Protein: CASSDDRGQGTEAFF.

This clonotype was counted between two and nine times. V gene TRBV4-3 combines with J gene TRBJ2-1, with 10 bases identical to TRBD2. J was trimmed by 12 bases and V by 0 bases; bases with no gene match: 8. The germline gives CDR1 LGHNA, CDR2 YSLEER. This CDR3 is 15 amino acids long. CDR3 nucleotide sequence: TGCGCCAGCAGCCAAGAACTAGCGGGGCACCAGGGGCAGTTCTTC. Residues: CASSQELAGHQGQFF.